One and the same sample provided the 11 T cell receptor beta chains below, sequenced in a study of shared clonotypes between healthy human individuals. Generated by immunoSEQ multiplex PCR, the TCRdb table keeps only in-frame clones and is missing some. The data hold 550,000 to 850,000 clones, with approximately 74% observed a single time. The sequencing sample was made of memory CD4+ T cells sorted from blood. Subset given: CD45RA-negative fraction. The source is a woman aged 25 to 45 in good health.

This clone has more than one count but fewer than ten. V is TRBV28 and J is TRBJ2-5; no definite D call. Trimming stripped 7 bases from V and 4 bases from J, with 10 bases between. Germline V gene sequence: CDR1 MDHEN, CDR2 SYDVKM. The CDR3 covers 12 residues. CDR3 in amino acids: CASKGYPETQYF. Written as DNA, the CDR3 is TGTGCCAGCAAAGGGTATCCAGAGACCCAGTACTTC.

The J gene is TRBJ2-3, the V gene TRBV6-5, with 8 bases fitting TRBD1. Trimming cost V 7 bases and J 2 bases; bases outside gene matches: 2. CDR1 is MNHEY, CDR2 SVGAGI, per germline. The CDR3 is 13 amino acids. The CDR3 region has the DNA TGTGCCAGCAAGGACAGGGTCACAGATACGCAGTATTTT. It specifies CASKDRVTDTQYF.

The chain couples TRBV19 to TRBJ2-2; 7 nucleotides match TRBD2. CDR1 is LNHDA and CDR2 is SQIVND in the germline V gene (reference sequence). CDR3 length equals 17 residues. Germline trimming cut 3 bases from V and 0 bases from J; bases unmatched to any gene: 7. CDR3 sequence: CASSIRPSGPNTGELFF. CDR3 DNA: TGTGCCAGTAGTATCCGCCCTAGCGGACCGAACACCGGGGAGCTGTTTTTT.

J is TRBJ2-7 and V is TRBV19, with 10 bases aligning to TRBD1. V trimming: 5 bases; J trimming: 3 bases; junction bases outside the gene matches: 13. This CDR3 is built from 17 residues. The germline V gene has CDR1 LNHDA and CDR2 SQIVND (reference sequence). Here the CDR3 reads CASSPGTGARNLYEQYF. The CDR3 nucleotides read TGTGCCAGTAGTCCCGGGACAGGGGCGAGAAACCTCTACGAGCAGTACTTC.

The chain couples TRBV15 to TRBJ2-7; 7 nucleotides match TRBD1. Germline V gene sequence: CDR1 LNHNV, CDR2 YYDKDF (reference sequence). The CDR3 covers 13 residues. The V gene end was trimmed by 2 bases and the J gene end by 4 bases; junction bases not matched to a gene: 2. CDR3 sequence: CATSRPQGYEQYF. The CDR3 DNA reads TGTGCCACCAGCAGACCACAGGGGTACGAGCAGTACTTC. Together with reference TRBV15 and TRBJ2-7, the CDR3 gives the full variable domain: DAMVIQNPRYQVTQFGKPVTLSCSQTLNHNVMYWYQQKSSQAPKLLFHYYDKDFNNEADTPDNFQSRRPNTSFCFLDIRSPGLGDTAMYLCATSRPQGYEQYFGPGTRLTVT.

This clone was observed a single time. V and J are TRBV7-9 and TRBJ2-3, with 10 bases fitting TRBD1. Unmatched junction bases numbered 7, after V lost 5 bases and J lost 5 bases. This CDR3 spans 15 amino acids. In germline, CDR1 is SEHNR, CDR2 FQNEAQ (reference sequence). This CDR3 is CASSDRTGGVDTQYF. The CDR3 DNA is TGTGCCAGCAGCGATCGGACAGGGGGAGTAGATACGCAGTATTTT.

The chain carries TRBV6-6 and TRBJ1-1; D unresolved. The CDR3 has 13 amino acids. The germline gives CDR1 MNHNY, CDR2 SVGAGI (reference sequence). Trimming took off 0 bases at V and 4 bases at J, with 6 bases between the two ends. The CDR3: CASSYSRPTEAFF. The CDR3, as DNA: TGTGCCAGCAGTTACTCGAGACCCACTGAAGCTTTCTTT.

This clone has only one observation. This rearrangement joins TRBV6-1 to TRBJ1-1; D gene unclear. CDR1 and CDR2 from the germline V gene are MNHNS and SASEGT. The V end was cut by 3 bases, the J end by 7 bases, with 12 bases between. The CDR3 covers 13 residues. The CDR3 loop reads CASSEPVYLEAFF. The DNA of the CDR3 is TGTGCCAGCAGTGAGCCGGTTTACCTTGAAGCTTTCTTT.

This clone was recorded many times. Other DNA sequences from this sample encode an identical CDR3 as well. The V gene is TRBV10-1, the J gene TRBJ2-7; 8 bases fit TRBD2. J gave up 1 base and V 0 bases, and 2 bases lay outside the gene matches. From germline, CDR1 is WNHNN and CDR2 SYGVQD (reference sequence). This CDR3 has 15 residues. The CDR3 coding sequence is TGCGCCAGCAGTGAGTCTAAGCGGGAGTCCTACGAGCAGTACTTC. Protein product: CASSESKRESYEQYF.

The CDR3 nucleotides read TGCGCCAGCAGCCTGGTAACCGGGGCTTTATACTACGAGCAGTACTTC. Translated, it gives CASSLVTGALYYEQYF. The rearrangement uses TRBV5-1 and TRBJ2-7; tentatively, D is TRBD1 or TRBD2 (5 bases each). CDR3 length equals 16 residues. Germline CDR1 is SGHRS and CDR2 is YFSETQ. Trimming took 4 bases from V and 3 from J, leaving 20 bases between them.

This chain joins TRBV2 and TRBJ2-7; TRBD2 matches 10 bases. The V and J ends lost 7 bases and 7 bases, in that order; junction bases with no gene match: 10. CDR3 size: 14 residues. Germline V gene sequence: CDR1 SNHLY, CDR2 FYNNEI. DNA of the CDR3: TGTGCCAGCACTCCAGCGGGAGGGCTTAGGGAGCAGTACTTC. The encoded protein is CASTPAGGLREQYF.